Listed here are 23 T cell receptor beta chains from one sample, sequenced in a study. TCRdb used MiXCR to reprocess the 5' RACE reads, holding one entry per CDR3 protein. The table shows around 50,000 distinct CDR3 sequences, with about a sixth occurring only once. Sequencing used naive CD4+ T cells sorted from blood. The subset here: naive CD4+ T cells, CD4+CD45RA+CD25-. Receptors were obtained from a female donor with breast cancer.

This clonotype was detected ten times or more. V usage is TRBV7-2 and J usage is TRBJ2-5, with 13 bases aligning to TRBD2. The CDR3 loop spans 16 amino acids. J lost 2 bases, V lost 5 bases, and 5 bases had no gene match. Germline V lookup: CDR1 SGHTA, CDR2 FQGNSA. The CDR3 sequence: CASSLGLAGPQETQYF. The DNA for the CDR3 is TGTGCCAGCAGCCTGGGACTAGCGGGGCCTCAAGAGACCCAGTACTTC.

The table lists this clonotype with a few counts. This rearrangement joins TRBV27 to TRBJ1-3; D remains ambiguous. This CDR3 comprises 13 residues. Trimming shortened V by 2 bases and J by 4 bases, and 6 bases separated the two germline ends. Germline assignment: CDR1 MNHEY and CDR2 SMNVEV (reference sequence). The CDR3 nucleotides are TGTGCCAGCAGTTTAGCCTTCGGAAACACCATATATTTT. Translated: CASSLAFGNTIYF.

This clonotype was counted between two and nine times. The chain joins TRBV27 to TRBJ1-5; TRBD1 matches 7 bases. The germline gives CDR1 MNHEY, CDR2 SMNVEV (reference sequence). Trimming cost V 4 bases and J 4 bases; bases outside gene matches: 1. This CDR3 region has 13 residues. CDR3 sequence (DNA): TGTGCCAGCAGTTGGGACAGAAATCAGCCCCAGCATTTT. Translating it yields CASSWDRNQPQHF.

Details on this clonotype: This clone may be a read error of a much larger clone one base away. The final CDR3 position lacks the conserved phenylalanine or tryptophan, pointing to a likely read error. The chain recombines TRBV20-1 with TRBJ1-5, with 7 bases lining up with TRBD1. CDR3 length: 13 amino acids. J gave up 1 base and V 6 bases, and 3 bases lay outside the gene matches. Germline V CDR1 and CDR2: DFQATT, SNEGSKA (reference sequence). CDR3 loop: CSAQGVSNQPQHL. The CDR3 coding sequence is TGCAGTGCCCAGGGGGTAAGCAATCAGCCCCAGCATCTT.

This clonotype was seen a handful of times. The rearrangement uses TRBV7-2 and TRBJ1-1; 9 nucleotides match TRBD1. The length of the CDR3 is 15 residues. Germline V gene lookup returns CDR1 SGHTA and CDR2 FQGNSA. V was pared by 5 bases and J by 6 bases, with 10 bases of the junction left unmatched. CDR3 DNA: TGTGCCAGCAGCCCTTGGACAGGGGCGACGGCTGAAGCTTTCTTT. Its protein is CASSPWTGATAEAFF.

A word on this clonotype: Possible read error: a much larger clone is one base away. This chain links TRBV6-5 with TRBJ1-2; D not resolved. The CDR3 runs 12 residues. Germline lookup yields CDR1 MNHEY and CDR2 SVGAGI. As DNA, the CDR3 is TGTGCCAGCACAACCTCCCGGCATGGCTACTCCTTC. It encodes CASTTSRHGYSF.

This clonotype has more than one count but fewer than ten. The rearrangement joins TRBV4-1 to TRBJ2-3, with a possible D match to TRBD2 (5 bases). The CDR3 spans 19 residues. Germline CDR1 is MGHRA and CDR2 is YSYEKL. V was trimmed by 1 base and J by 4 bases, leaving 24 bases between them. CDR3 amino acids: CASSQAKTQRAYLADTQYF. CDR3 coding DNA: TGCGCCAGCAGCCAAGCAAAAACCCAGAGGGCCTATCTGGCAGATACGCAGTATTTT.

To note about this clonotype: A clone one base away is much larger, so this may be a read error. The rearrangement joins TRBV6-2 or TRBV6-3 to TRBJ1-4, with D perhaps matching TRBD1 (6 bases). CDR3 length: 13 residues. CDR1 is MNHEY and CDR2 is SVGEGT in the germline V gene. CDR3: CVSSSGTIEKLFF. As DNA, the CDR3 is TGTGTCAGCAGTTCCGGGACAATCGAAAAACTGTTTTTT.

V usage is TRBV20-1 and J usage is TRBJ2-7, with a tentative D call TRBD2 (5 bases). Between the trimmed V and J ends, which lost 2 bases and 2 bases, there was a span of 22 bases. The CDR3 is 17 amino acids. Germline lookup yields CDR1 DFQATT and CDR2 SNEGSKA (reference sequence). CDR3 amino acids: CSARPRGRAGDPYEQYF. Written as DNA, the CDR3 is TGCAGTGCTAGACCACGAGGTCGGGCGGGCGACCCCTACGAGCAGTACTTC.

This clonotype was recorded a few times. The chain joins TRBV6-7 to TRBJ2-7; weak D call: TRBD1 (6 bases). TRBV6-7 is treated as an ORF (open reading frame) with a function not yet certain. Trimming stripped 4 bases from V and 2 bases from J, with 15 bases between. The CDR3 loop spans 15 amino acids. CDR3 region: CASSSLRGRTYEQYF. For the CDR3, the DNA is TGTGCCAGCAGTTCCCTCAGGGGTAGGACCTACGAGCAGTACTTC.

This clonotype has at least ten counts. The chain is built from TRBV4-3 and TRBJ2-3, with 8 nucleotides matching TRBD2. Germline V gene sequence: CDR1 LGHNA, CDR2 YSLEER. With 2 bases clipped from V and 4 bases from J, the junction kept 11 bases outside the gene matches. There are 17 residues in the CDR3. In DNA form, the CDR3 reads TGCGCCAGCAGCCAATTACCAGCGGGAGAGGAAGCAGATACGCAGTATTTT. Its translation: CASSQLPAGEEADTQYF.

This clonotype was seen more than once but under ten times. CDR3 DNA: TGCGCCAGCAGCTTGGTCATGGGCCGGAACACTGAAGCTTTCTTT. Translation gives CASSLVMGRNTEAFF. The chain uses TRBV5-1 and TRBJ1-1; D is unclear. Germline V CDR1 and CDR2: SGHRS, YFSETQ. The V and J ends lost 0 bases and 1 base respectively, with 10 bases between them. The CDR3 runs 15 residues.

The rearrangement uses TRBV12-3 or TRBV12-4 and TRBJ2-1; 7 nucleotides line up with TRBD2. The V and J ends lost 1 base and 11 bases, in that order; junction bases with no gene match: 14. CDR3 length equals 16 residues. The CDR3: CASSLGGAGALDKQFF. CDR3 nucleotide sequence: TGTGCCAGCAGTTTAGGTGGGGCGGGAGCGCTCGATAAGCAGTTCTTC.

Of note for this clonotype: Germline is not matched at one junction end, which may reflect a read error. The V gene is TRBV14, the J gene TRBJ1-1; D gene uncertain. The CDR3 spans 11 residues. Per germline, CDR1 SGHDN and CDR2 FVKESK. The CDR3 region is CASSQAGSAFF. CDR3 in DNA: TGTGCTAGCAGCCAAGCAGGTAGTGCTTTCTTT.

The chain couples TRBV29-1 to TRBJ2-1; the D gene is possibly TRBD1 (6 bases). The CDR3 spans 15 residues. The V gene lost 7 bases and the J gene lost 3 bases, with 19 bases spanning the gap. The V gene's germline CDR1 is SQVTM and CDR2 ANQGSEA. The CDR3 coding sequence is TGCAGCGGCCGGAGTAGGCAGGGGAACTACAATGAGCAGTTCTTC. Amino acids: CSGRSRQGNYNEQFF.

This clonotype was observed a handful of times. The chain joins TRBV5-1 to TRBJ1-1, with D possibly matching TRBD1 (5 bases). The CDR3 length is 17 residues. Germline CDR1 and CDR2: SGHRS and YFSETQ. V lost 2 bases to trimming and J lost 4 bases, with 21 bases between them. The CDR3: CASSLGGTGMPSTEAFF. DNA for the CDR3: TGCGCCAGCAGCTTAGGAGGGACCGGTATGCCGAGCACTGAAGCTTTCTTT.

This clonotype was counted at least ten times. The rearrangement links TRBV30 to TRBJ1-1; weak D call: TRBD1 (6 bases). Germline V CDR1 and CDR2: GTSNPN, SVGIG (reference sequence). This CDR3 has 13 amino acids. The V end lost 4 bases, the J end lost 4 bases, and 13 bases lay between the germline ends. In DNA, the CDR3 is TGTGCCTGGACCCAGGGGAAAAGCACTGAAGCTTTCTTT. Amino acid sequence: CAWTQGKSTEAFF. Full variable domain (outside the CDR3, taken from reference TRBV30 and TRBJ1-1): SQTIHQWPATLVQPVGSPLSLECTVEGTSNPNLYWYRQAAGRGLQLLFYSVGIGQISSEVPQNLSASRPQDRQFILSSKKLLLSDSGFYLCAWTQGKSTEAFFGQGTRLTVV.

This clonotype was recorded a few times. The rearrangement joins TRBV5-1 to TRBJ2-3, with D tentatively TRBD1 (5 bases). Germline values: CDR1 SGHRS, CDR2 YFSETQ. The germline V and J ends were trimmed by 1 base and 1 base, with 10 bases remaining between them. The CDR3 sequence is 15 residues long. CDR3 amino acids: CASSLMTVGTDTQYF. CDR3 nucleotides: TGCGCCAGCAGCTTGATGACAGTGGGCACAGATACGCAGTATTTT.

CDR3 nucleotides: TGTGCCAGCAGCCAAGAAGGGACTAGCGGGGGAGATACGCAGTATTTT. This translates into CASSQEGTSGGDTQYF. V gene TRBV4-2 combines with J gene TRBJ2-3; the match to TRBD2 covers 14 bases. Germline CDR1 LGHNA, CDR2 YNFKEQ. J lost 5 bases, V lost 0 bases, and 1 base had no gene match. This CDR3 comprises 16 residues.

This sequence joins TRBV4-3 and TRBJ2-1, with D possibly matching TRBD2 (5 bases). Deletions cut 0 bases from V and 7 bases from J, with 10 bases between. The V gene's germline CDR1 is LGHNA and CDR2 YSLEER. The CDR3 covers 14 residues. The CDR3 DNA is TGCGCCAGCAGCCAAGACCCTCGGAGGAATGAGCAGTTCTTC. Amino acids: CASSQDPRRNEQFF.

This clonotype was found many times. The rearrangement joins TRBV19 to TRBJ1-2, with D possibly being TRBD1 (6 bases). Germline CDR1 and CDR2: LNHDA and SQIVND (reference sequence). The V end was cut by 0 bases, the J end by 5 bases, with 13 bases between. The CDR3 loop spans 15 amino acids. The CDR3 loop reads CASSIEGGGGYGYTF. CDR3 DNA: TGTGCCAGTAGTATAGAAGGAGGGGGAGGATATGGCTACACCTTC.

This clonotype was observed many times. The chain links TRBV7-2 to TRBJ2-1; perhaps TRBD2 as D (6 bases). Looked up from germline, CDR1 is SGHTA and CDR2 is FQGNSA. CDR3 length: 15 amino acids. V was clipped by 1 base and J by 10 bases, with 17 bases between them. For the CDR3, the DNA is TGTGCCAGCAGCTTAGACAGCGGGCGCGCCTCGGAGCAGTTCTTC. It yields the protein CASSLDSGRASEQFF.

The CDR3 nucleotides read TGTGCCAGCAGTTTCGTCCTAGCGGGAGTCAATGAGCAGTTCTTC. As protein: CASSFVLAGVNEQFF. This rearrangement joins TRBV12-3 or TRBV12-4 to TRBJ2-1, with 10 bases matching TRBD2. V was clipped by 3 bases and J by 6 bases; unmatched bases: 5. CDR3 length: 15 residues.